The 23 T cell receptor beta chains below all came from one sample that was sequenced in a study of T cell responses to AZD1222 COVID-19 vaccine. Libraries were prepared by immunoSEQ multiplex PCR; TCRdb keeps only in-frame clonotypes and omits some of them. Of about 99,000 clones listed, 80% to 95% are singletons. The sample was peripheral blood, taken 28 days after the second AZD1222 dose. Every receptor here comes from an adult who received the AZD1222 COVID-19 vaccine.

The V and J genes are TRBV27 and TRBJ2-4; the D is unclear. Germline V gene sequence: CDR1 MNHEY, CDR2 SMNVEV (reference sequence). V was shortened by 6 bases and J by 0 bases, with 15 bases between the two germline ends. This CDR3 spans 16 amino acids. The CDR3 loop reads CASRLTPSLAKNIQYF. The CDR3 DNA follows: TGTGCCAGCAGATTGACACCGAGCCTAGCCAAAAACATTCAGTACTTC.

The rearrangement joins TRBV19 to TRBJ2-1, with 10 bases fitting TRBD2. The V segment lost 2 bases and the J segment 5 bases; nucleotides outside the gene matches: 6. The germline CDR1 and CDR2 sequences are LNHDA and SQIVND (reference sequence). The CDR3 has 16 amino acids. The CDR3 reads CASSILAGVYHNEQFF. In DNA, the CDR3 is TGTGCCAGTAGTATACTAGCGGGAGTCTACCACAATGAGCAGTTCTTC.

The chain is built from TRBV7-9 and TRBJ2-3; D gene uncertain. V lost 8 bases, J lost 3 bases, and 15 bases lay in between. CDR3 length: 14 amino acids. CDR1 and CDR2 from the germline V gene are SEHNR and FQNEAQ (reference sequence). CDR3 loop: CASHALGITDTQYF. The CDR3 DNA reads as TGTGCCAGCCATGCCTTGGGGATTACAGATACGCAGTATTTT.

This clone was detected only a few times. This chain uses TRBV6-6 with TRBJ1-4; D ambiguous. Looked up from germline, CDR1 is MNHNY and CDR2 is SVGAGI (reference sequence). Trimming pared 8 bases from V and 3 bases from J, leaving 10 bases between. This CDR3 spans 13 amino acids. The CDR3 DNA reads TGTGCCAGCCATAGCCAGCCTAATGAAAAACTGTTTTTT. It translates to CASHSQPNEKLFF.

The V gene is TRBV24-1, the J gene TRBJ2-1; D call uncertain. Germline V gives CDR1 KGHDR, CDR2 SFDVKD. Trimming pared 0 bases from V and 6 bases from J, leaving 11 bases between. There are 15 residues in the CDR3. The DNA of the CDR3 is TGTGCCACCAGTGATTTGCGACTCCTTGGCAATGAGCAGTTCTTC. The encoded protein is CATSDLRLLGNEQFF.

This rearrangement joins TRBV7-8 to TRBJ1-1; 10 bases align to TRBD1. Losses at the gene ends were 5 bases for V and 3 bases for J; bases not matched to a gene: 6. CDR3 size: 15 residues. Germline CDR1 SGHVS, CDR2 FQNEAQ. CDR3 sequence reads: CASSPQTGGYTEAFF. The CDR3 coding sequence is TGTGCCAGCAGCCCCCAGACAGGGGGCTACACTGAAGCTTTCTTT.

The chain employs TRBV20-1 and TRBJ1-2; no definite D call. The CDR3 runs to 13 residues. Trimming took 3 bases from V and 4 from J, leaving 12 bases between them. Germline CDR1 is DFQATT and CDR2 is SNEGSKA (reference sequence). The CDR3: CSASASATYGYTF. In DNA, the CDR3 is TGCAGTGCTAGTGCGAGCGCCACCTATGGCTACACCTTC.

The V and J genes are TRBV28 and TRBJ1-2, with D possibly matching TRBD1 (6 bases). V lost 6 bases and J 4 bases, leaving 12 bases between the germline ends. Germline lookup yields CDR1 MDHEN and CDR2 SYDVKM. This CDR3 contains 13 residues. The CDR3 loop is CASSQQGSYGYTF. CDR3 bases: TGTGCCAGCAGCCAACAGGGAAGCTATGGCTACACCTTC.

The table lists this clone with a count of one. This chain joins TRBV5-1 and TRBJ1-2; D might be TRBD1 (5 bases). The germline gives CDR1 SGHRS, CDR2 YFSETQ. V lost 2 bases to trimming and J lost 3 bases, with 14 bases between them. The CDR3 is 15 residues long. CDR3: CASSLSHTGYYGYTF. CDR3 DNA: TGCGCCAGCAGCTTAAGCCATACAGGATACTATGGCTACACCTTC.

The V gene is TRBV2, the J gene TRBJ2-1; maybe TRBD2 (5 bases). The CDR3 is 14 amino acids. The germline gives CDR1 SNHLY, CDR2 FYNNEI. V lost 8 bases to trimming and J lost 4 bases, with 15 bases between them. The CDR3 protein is CASASRGGYNEQFF. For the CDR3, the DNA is TGTGCCAGCGCTTCCCGAGGAGGTTACAATGAGCAGTTCTTC. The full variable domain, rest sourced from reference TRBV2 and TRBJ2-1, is EPEVTQTPSHQVTQMGQEVILRCVPISNHLYFYWYRQILGQKVEFLVSFYNNEISEKSEIFDDQFSVERPDGSNFTLKIRSTKLEDSAMYFCASASRGGYNEQFFGPGTRLTVL.

CDR3 in amino acids: CASTPEQYNSPLHF. The CDR3 DNA is TGTGCCAGCACCCCTGAGCAATATAATTCACCCCTCCACTTT. V gene TRBV28 combines with J gene TRBJ1-6; D gene uncertain. V was trimmed by 7 bases and J by 4 bases, leaving 11 bases between them. Germline CDR1 reads MDHEN; CDR2 reads SYDVKM. The CDR3 spans 14 residues.

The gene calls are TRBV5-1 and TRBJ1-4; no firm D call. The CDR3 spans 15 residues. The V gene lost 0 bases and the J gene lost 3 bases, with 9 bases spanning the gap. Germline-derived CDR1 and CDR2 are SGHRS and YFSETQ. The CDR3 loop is CASSLVGIANEKLFF. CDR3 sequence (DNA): TGCGCCAGCAGCTTGGTGGGGATTGCTAATGAAAAACTGTTTTTT.

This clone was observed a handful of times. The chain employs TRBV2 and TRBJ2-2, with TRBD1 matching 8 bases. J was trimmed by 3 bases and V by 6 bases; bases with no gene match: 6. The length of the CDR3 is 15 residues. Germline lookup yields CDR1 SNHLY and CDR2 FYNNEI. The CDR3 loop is CASRPRQGYTGELFF. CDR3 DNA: TGTGCCAGCAGGCCGAGACAGGGGTACACCGGGGAGCTGTTTTTT. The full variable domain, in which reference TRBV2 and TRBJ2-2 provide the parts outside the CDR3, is EPEVTQTPSHQVTQMGQEVILRCVPISNHLYFYWYRQILGQKVEFLVSFYNNEISEKSEIFDDQFSVERPDGSNFTLKIRSTKLEDSAMYFCASRPRQGYTGELFFGEGSRLTVL.

The CDR3 DNA follows: TGTGCCAGCAGTTTAATTCAAGAGCAGTTCTTC. Amino acid sequence: CASSLIQEQFF. V usage is TRBV28 and J usage is TRBJ2-1; D not resolved. CDR1 is MDHEN and CDR2 is SYDVKM in the germline V gene. This CDR3 contains 11 residues. V dropped 2 bases and J dropped 10 bases, with 6 bases sitting between them.

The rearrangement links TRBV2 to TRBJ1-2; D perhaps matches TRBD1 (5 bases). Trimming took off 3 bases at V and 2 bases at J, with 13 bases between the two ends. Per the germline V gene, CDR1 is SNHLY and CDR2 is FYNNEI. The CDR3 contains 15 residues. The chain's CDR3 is CASSEGLRTNYGYTF. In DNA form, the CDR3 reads TGTGCCAGCAGTGAGGGACTCCGAACCAACTATGGCTACACCTTC.

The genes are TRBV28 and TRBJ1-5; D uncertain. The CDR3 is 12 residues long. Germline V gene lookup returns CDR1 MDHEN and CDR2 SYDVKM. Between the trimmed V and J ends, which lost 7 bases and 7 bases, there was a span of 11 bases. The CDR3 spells CASNGVGQPQHF. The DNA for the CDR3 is TGTGCCAGCAACGGTGTTGGACAGCCCCAGCATTTT.

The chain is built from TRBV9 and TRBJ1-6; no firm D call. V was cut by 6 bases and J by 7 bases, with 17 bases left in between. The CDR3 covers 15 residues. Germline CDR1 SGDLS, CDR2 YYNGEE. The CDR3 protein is CASTLGTQQNSPLHF. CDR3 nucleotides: TGTGCCAGCACCCTTGGAACACAGCAAAATTCACCCCTCCACTTT.

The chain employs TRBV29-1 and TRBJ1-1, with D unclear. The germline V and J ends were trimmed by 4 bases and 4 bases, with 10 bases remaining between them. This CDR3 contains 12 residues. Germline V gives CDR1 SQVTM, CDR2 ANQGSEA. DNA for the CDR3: TGCAGCGTTGTCGGGTCTGGCACTGAAGCTTTCTTT. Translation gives CSVVGSGTEAFF.

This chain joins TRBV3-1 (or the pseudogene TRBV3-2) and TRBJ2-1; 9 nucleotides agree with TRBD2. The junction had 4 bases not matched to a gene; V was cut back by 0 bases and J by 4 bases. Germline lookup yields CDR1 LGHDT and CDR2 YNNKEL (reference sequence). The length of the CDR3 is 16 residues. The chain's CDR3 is CASSQEAGGPYNEQFF. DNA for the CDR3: TGTGCCAGCAGCCAAGAGGCGGGAGGGCCGTACAATGAGCAGTTCTTC.

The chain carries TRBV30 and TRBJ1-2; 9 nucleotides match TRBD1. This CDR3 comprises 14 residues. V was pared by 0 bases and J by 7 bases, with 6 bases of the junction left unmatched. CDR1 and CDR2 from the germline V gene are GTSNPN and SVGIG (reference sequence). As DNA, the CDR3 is TGTGCCTGGAGTGTAACAGGGGGCGCGGGTGGCTACACCTTC. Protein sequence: CAWSVTGGAGGYTF.

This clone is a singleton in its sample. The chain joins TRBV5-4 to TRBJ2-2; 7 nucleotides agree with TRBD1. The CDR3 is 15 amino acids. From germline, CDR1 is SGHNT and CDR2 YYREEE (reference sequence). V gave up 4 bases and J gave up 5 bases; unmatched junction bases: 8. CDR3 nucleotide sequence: TGTGCCAGCAGCCCGGAAGGGGGCCGGACCGGGGAGCTGTTTTTT. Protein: CASSPEGGRTGELFF.

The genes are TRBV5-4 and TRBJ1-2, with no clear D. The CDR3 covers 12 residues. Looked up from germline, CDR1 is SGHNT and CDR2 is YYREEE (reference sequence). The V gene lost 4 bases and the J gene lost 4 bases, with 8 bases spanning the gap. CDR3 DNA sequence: TGTGCCAGCAGCGATGAGAGCTATGGCTACACCTTC. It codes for CASSDESYGYTF.

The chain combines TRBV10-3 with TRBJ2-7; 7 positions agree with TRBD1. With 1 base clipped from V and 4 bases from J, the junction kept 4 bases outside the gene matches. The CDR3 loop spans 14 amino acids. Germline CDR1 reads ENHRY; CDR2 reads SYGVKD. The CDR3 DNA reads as TGTGCCATCAGTGAGTACAGGGGCGCGTACGAGCAGTACTTC. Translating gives CAISEYRGAYEQYF.